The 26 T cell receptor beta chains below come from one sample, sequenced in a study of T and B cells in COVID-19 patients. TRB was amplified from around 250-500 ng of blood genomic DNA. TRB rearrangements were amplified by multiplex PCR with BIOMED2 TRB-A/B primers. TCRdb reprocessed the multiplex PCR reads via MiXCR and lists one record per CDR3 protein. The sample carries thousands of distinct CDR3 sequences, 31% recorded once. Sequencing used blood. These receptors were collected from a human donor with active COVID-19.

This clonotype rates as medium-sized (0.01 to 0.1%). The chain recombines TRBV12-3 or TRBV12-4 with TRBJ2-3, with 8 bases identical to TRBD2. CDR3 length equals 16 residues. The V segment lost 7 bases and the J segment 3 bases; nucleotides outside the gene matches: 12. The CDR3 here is CASTPPGGALTDTQYF. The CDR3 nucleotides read TGTGCCAGCACCCCCCCCGGGGGGGCCTTGACAGATACGCAGTATTTT.

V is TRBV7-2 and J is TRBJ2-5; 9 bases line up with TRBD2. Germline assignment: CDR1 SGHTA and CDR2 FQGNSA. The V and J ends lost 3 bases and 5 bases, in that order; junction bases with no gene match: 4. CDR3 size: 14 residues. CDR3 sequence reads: CASSFSGGLETQYF. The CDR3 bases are TGTGCCAGCAGCTTTAGCGGGGGCCTCGAGACCCAGTACTTC.

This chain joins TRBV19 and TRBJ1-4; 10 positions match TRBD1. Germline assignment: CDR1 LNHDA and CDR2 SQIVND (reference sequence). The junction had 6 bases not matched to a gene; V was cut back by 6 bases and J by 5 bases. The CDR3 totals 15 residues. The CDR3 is CASSSKDRGNEKLFF. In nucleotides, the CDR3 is TGTGCCAGTAGCTCGAAGGACAGGGGGAATGAAAAACTGTTTTTT.

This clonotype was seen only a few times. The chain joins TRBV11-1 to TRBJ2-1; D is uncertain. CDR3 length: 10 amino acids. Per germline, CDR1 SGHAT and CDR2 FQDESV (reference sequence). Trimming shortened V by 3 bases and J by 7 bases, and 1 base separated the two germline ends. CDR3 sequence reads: CASSFNEQFF. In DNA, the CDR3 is TGTGCCAGCAGCTTTAATGAGCAGTTCTTC.

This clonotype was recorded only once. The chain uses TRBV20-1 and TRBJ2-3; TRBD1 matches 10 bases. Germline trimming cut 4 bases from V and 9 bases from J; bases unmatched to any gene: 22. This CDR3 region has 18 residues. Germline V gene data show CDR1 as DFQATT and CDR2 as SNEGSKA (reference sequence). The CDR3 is CSATRLARQGAWVGTQYF. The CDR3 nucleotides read TGCAGTGCTACCCGCCTCGCTCGACAGGGGGCTTGGGTAGGCACGCAGTATTTT.

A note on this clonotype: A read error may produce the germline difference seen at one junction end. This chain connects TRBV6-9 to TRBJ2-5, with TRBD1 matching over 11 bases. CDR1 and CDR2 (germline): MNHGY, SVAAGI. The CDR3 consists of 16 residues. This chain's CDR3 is CASSLTGTGGHETQYF. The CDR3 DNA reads TGCGCCAGCAGTTTAACCGGGACAGGGGGACACGAGACCCAGTACTTC.

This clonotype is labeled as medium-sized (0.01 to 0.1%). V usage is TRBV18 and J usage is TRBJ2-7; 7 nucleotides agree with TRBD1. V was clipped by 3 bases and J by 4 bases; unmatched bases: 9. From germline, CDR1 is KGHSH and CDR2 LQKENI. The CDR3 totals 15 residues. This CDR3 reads CASSPTTGKGYEQYF. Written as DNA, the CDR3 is TGTGCCAGCTCACCGACGACAGGGAAGGGGTACGAGCAGTACTTC. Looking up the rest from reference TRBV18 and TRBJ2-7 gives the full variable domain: NAGVMQNPRHLVRRRGQEARLRCSPMKGHSHVYWYRQLPEEGLKFMVYLQKENIIDESGMPKERFSAEFPKEGPSILRIQQVVRGDSAAYFCASSPTTGKGYEQYFGPGTRLTVT.

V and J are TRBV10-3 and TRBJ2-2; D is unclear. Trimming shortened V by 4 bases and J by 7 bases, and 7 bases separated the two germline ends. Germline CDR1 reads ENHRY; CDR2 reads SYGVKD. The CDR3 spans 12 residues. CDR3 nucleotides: TGTGCCATCAGTGGGCAGAGCGGGGAGCTGTTTTTT. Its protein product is CAISGQSGELFF.

DNA of the CDR3: TGTGCCAGCAGTGAAGTCCCGGGTAACTATGGCTACACCTTC. Residues: CASSEVPGNYGYTF. V is TRBV6-1 and J is TRBJ1-2; D gene unclear. V was shortened by 1 base and J by 1 base, with 7 bases between the two germline ends. This CDR3 has 14 residues. Germline assignment: CDR1 MNHNS and CDR2 SASEGT.

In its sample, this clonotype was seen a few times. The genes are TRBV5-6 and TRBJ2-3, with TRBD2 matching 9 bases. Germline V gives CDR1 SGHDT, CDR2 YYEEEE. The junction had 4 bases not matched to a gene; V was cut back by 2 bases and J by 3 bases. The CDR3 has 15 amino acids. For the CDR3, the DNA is TGTGCCAGCAGCTTTCAGGGACTAGCAACAGATACGCAGTATTTT. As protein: CASSFQGLATDTQYF.

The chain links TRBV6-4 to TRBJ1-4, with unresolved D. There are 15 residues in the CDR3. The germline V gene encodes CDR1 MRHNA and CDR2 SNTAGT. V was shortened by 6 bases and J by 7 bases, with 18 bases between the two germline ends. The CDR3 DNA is TGTGCCAGCAGCCCAAGGGCCCTAATCGGTGAAAAACTGTTTTTT. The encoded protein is CASSPRALIGEKLFF.

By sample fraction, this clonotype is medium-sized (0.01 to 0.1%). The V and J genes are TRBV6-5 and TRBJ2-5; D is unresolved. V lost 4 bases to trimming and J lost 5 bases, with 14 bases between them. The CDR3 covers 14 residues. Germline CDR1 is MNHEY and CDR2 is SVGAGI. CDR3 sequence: CASSFLGLGETQYF. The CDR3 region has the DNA TGTGCCAGCAGTTTCTTGGGCCTCGGGGAGACCCAGTACTTC.

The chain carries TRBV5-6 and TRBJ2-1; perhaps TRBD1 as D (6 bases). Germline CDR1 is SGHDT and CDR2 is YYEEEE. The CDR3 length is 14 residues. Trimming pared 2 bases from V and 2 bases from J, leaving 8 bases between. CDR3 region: CASSLHRAYNEQFF. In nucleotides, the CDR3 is TGTGCCAGCAGCTTACACAGGGCCTACAATGAGCAGTTCTTC.

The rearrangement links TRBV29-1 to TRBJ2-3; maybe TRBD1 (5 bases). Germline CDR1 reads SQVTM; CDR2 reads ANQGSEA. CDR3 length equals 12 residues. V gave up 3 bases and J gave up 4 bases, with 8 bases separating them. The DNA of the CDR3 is TGCAGCGTTGATCAGGGCTCAGATACGCAGTATTTT. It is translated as CSVDQGSDTQYF.

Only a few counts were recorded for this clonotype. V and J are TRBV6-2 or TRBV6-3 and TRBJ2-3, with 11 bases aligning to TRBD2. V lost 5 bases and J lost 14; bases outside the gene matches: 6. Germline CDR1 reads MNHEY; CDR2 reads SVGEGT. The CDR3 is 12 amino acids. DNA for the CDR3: TGTGCCAGCAGTCCGGGACTAGCGGCCTGGTATTTT. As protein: CASSPGLAAWYF.

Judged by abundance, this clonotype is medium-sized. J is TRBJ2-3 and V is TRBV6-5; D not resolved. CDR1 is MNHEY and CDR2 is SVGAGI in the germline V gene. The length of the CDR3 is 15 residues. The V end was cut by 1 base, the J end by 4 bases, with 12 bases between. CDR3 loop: CASSYFRVGSDTQYF. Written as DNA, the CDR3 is TGTGCCAGCAGTTACTTCCGCGTCGGGTCAGATACGCAGTATTTT.

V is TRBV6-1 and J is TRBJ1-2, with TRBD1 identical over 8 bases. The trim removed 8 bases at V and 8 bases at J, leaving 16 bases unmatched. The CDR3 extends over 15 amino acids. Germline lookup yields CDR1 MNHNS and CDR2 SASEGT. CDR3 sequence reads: CASGSPGTGGTGYTF. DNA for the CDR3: TGTGCCAGCGGATCGCCCGGGACAGGAGGAACCGGCTACACCTTC.

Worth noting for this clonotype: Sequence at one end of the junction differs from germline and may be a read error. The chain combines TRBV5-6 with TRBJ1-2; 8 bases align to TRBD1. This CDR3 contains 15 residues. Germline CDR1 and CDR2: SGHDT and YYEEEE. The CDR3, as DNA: TGTGCCAGCAGCTTGGATGACAGGGGAGGCTATGACTACACCTTC. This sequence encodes CASSLDDRGGYDYTF.

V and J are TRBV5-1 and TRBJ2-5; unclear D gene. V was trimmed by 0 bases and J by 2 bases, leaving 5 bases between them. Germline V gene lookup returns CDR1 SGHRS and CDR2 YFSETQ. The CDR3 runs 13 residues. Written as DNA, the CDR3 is TGCGCCAGCAGCTTGGGGCAGCAAGAGACCCAGTACTTC. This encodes CASSLGQQETQYF.

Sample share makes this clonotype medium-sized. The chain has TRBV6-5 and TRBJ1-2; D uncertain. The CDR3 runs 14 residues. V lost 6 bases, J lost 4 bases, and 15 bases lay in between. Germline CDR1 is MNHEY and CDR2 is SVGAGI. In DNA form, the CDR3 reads TGTGCCAGCAGGCGATCAACGGGAAGCTATGGCTACACCTTC. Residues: CASRRSTGSYGYTF.

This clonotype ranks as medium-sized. CDR3 sequence: CASSWRTTPYEQYF. Here the CDR3 DNA reads TGTGCCAGCAGCTGGAGGACTACCCCCTACGAGCAGTACTTC. V and J are TRBV5-4 and TRBJ2-7, with a tentative D call TRBD2 (6 bases). V shed 3 bases and J shed 2 bases, with 12 bases lying between them. Germline CDR1 and CDR2: SGHNT and YYREEE (reference sequence). This CDR3 region has 14 residues.

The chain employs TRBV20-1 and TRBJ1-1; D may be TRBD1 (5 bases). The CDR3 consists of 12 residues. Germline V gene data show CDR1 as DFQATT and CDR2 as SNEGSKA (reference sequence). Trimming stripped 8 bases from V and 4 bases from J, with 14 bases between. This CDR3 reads CSTPGPSTEAFF. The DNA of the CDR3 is TGCAGTACCCCGGGGCCGAGCACTGAAGCTTTCTTT.

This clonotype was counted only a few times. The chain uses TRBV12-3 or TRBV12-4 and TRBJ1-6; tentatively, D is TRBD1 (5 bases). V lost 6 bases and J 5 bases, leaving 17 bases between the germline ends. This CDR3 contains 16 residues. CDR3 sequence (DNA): TGTGCCAGCAGCACTAGTAGGGGAACTCATAATTCACCCCTCCACTTT. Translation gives CASSTSRGTHNSPLHF.

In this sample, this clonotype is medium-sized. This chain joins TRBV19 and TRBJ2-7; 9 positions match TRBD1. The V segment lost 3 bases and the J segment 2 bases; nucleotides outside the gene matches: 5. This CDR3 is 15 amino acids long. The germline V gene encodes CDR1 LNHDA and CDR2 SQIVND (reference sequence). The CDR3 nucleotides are TGTGCCAGTAGTATCGGACAGGGGTCTCCCTACGAGCAGTACTTC. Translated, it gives CASSIGQGSPYEQYF.

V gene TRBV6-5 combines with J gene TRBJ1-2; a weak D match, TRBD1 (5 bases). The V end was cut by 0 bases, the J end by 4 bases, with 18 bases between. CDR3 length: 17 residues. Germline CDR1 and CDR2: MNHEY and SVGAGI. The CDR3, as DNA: TGTGCCAGCAGTTACTCCGAGACAGTGCTCAGGACCTATGGCTACACCTTC. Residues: CASSYSETVLRTYGYTF.

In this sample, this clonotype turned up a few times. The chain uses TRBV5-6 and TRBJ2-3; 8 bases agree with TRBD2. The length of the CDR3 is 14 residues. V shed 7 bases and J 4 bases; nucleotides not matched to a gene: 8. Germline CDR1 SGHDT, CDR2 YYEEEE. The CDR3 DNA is TGTGCCAGCCGCGTGGTTAGCGGGGCAGATACGCAGTATTTT. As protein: CASRVVSGADTQYF. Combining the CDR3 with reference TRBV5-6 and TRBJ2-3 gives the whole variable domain DAGVTQSPTHLIKTRGQQVTLRCSPKSGHDTVSWYQQALGQGPQFIFQYYEEEERQRGNFPDRFSGHQFPNYSSELNVNALLLGDSALYLCASRVVSGADTQYFGPGTRLTVL.